This T cell receptor beta chain was sequenced in a study of tumor and adjacent non-tumor tissue in lung cancer. A modified ARM-PCR protocol with three rounds of nested PCR amplified TCRbeta. TCRdb reprocessed the multiplex PCR reads with MiXCR, giving one entry per CDR3 protein. The sample yields 71,000 or so distinct CDR3 sequences, over 75% seen once. Regarding this clonotype: The CDR3 carries no conserved terminal phenylalanine or tryptophan, so it likely arises from a read error. Because the CDR3's place on the DNA is in doubt, the DNA is left out and the CDR3 is given as listed by TCRdb.

The template was RNA from unsorted bulk tissue. The sample was lung tumor tissue. The origin of this receptor is a woman between 45 and 65 years old with non-small cell lung cancer.

This CDR3 reads CASSFWDWSYEQCL. The chain is built from TRBV28 and TRBJ2-7. The CDR3 spans 14 residues, counting both ends. CDR1 and CDR2 from the germline V gene are MDHEN and SYDVKM.